Listed here are 32 T cell receptor beta chains from one sample, sequenced in a study of cytomegalovirus exposure and HLA in healthy donors (dated by TCRdb to about 2017). Library method: the immunoSEQ multiplex PCR assay. A mixture of 60 forward primers for TCR Vbeta segments and 13 reverse primers for TCR Jbeta segments was used in the multiplex PCR. This is the immuneACCESS table as TCRdb keeps it, with only in-frame sequences that have V and J called. A part of the clones is gone; compared with another copy, unresolved V genes explain less than half, and the rest is unexplained. This sample holds about 160,000 clones; 80% were observed only once. About 9.1% of the sample comes from the top ten. The sequencing sample was made of PBMCs. These receptor sequences come from a man younger than 30 in good health and CMV-seropositive.

The rearrangement joins TRBV9 to TRBJ1-4; 7 bases fit TRBD1. Germline V CDR1 and CDR2: SGDLS, YYNGEE. The V segment lost 3 bases and the J segment 8 bases; nucleotides outside the gene matches: 10. CDR3 length: 15 amino acids. CDR3 DNA sequence: TGTGCCAGCAGCGCACAGACAGGGATCGGCGAAAAACTGTTTTTT. Translation: CASSAQTGIGEKLFF.

J is TRBJ2-5 and V is TRBV7-3, with 8 nucleotides matching TRBD2. The CDR3 is 15 residues long. After removal of 8 bases from V and 3 bases from J, the junction contained 11 bases not matched to a gene. From germline, CDR1 is SGHTA and CDR2 FQGTGA. In nucleotides, the CDR3 is TGTGCCAGCTCGGGCCGGGGGGGCCTCGAAGAGACCCAGTACTTC. Protein product: CASSGRGGLEETQYF.

This clone was detected a few times. The V and J genes are TRBV6-6 and TRBJ1-1; no definite D call. Germline V lookup: CDR1 MNHNY, CDR2 SVGAGI (reference sequence). CDR3 length equals 16 residues. The V end lost 5 bases, the J end lost 1 base, and 17 bases lay between the germline ends. The CDR3 sequence: CASSKSQEARNTEAFF. CDR3 bases: TGTGCCAGCAGTAAGAGCCAAGAGGCCAGGAACACTGAAGCTTTCTTT.

This clone showed up just a few times. This sequence joins TRBV6-1 and TRBJ1-1; D not certain. V lost 0 bases and J 1 base, leaving 15 bases between the germline ends. CDR1 and CDR2 (germline): MNHNS, SASEGT. The CDR3 loop spans 17 amino acids. The CDR3: CASSEAQRLLGNTEAFF. DNA for the CDR3: TGTGCCAGCAGTGAAGCACAAAGGCTGCTAGGGAACACTGAAGCTTTCTTT.

The chain couples TRBV7-9 to TRBJ1-1; D is unresolved. V gave up 1 base and J gave up 3 bases, with 12 bases separating them. The germline V gene has CDR1 SEHNR and CDR2 FQNEAQ (reference sequence). The CDR3 covers 15 residues. The CDR3 here is CASSLGASGDTEAFF. For the CDR3, the DNA is TGTGCCAGCAGCTTAGGGGCATCCGGGGACACTGAAGCTTTCTTT.

In this sample, this clone turned up a few times. The chain recombines TRBV6-5 with TRBJ1-2; 8 bases are shared with TRBD1. This CDR3 contains 15 residues. CDR1 MNHEY and CDR2 SVGAGI come from the germline V gene. The V gene end was trimmed by 10 bases and the J gene end by 0 bases; junction bases not matched to a gene: 10. The CDR3 DNA sequence: TGTGCCACCGTCGGCCGGGACAGGACTAACTATGGCTACACCTTC. This translates into CATVGRDRTNYGYTF.

The chain employs TRBV7-9 and TRBJ1-3; D ambiguous. The CDR3 runs to 15 residues. V gave up 7 bases and J gave up 0 bases, with 13 bases separating them. Germline V lookup: CDR1 SEHNR, CDR2 FQNEAQ (reference sequence). The chain's CDR3 is CASISSYFSGNTIYF. The CDR3 coding sequence is TGTGCCAGCATCTCTTCTTACTTCTCTGGAAACACCATATATTTT.

This clone appeared a few times. V gene TRBV5-1 combines with J gene TRBJ2-5; D may be TRBD2 (6 bases). The germline V gene encodes CDR1 SGHRS and CDR2 YFSETQ. V lost 4 bases and J lost 2, with 12 bases in between. CDR3 size: 14 residues. CDR3 nucleotide sequence: TGCGCCAGCAGCCCTACCGCGGGGCAAGAGACCCAGTACTTC. Translating gives CASSPTAGQETQYF.

The rearrangement joins TRBV6-1 to TRBJ2-3; 7 bases line up with TRBD1. The CDR3 contains 12 residues. V lost 2 bases to trimming and J lost 14 bases; unmatched junction nucleotides: 7. In germline, CDR1 is MNHNS, CDR2 SASEGT. This CDR3 reads CASSEQGVSGYF. For the CDR3, the DNA is TGTGCCAGCAGTGAACAGGGGGTTTCGGGGTATTTT.

The chain joins TRBV5-4 to TRBJ2-7; D not certain. V was shortened by 2 bases and J by 2 bases, with 8 bases between the two germline ends. Germline assignment: CDR1 SGHNT and CDR2 YYREEE (reference sequence). CDR3 size: 13 residues. CDR3 in amino acids: CASSFGTTYEQYF. The DNA for the CDR3 is TGTGCCAGCAGCTTCGGTACTACCTACGAGCAGTACTTC.

The chain employs TRBV25-1 and TRBJ2-7; perhaps TRBD2 as D (6 bases). From germline, CDR1 is MGHDK and CDR2 SYGVNS. The CDR3 runs 14 residues. The V end lost 6 bases, the J end lost 2 bases, and 14 bases lay between the germline ends. CDR3 sequence: CASSGGVGAYEQYF. For the CDR3, the DNA is TGTGCCAGCAGCGGAGGGGTGGGGGCCTACGAGCAGTACTTC.

The rearrangement links TRBV30 to TRBJ2-7; 12 nucleotides agree with TRBD2. The CDR3 has 14 amino acids. Germline CDR1 GTSNPN, CDR2 SVGIG (reference sequence). Unmatched junction bases numbered 8, after V lost 5 bases and J lost 6 bases. CDR3: CAWVRLAGEGEQYF. CDR3 in DNA: TGTGCCTGGGTAAGACTAGCGGGAGAGGGCGAGCAGTACTTC.

This clone has a handful of counts. The chain links TRBV6-5 to TRBJ2-2, with unresolved D. V lost 2 bases and J 6 bases, leaving 13 bases between the germline ends. CDR1 is MNHEY, CDR2 SVGAGI, per germline. The CDR3 length is 15 residues. The CDR3 is CASSYARIRAGELFF. The CDR3 DNA reads as TGTGCCAGCAGTTACGCTAGGATCAGAGCCGGGGAGCTGTTTTTT.

This clone was recorded only once. The chain combines TRBV29-1 with TRBJ2-3; 11 nucleotides match TRBD2. This CDR3 contains 14 residues. After removal of 7 bases from V and 4 bases from J, the junction contained 7 bases not matched to a gene. Per germline, CDR1 SQVTM and CDR2 ANQGSEA. CDR3 coding DNA: TGCAGCGATCGACTAGCGGGACGACCAGATACGCAGTATTTT. Amino acids: CSDRLAGRPDTQYF.

The chain recombines TRBV29-1 with TRBJ2-1; D perhaps matches TRBD1 (6 bases). The CDR3 runs 13 residues. The ends were cut back, 6 bases at V and 6 bases at J, with 15 bases in the middle. The germline V gene encodes CDR1 SQVTM and CDR2 ANQGSEA. The CDR3 here is CSVGFPQGNEQFF. The CDR3 nucleotides read TGCAGCGTAGGATTTCCACAGGGCAATGAGCAGTTCTTC.

Worth noting for this clone: Other DNA sequences within the sample encode an identical CDR3. The rearrangement joins TRBV9 to TRBJ2-7; possibly TRBD1 for D (5 bases). This CDR3 region has 15 residues. The germline CDR1 and CDR2 sequences are SGDLS and YYNGEE. V gave up 2 bases and J gave up 0 bases, with 12 bases separating them. CDR3 loop: CASSVTGTSSYEQYF. The CDR3 DNA reads as TGTGCCAGCAGCGTCACAGGTACGAGCTCCTACGAGCAGTACTTC.

The chain carries TRBV10-2 and TRBJ1-2, with 7 bases aligning to TRBD1. Losses at the gene ends were 8 bases for V and 4 bases for J; bases not matched to a gene: 10. This CDR3 region has 14 residues. Germline V gene data show CDR1 as WSHSY and CDR2 as SAAADI. The CDR3 DNA reads TGCGCCAGCTTTCCGGGACAGTTCTTCTATGGCTACACCTTC. The encoded protein is CASFPGQFFYGYTF.

This chain connects TRBV29-1 to TRBJ2-7, with 8 positions matching TRBD1. The CDR3 covers 15 residues. The germline V gene encodes CDR1 SQVTM and CDR2 ANQGSEA. Trimming took 2 bases from V and 1 from J; bases not matched to a gene: 7. The CDR3 sequence is CSVEYPDRESYEQYF. CDR3 in DNA: TGCAGCGTTGAATATCCGGACAGGGAATCCTACGAGCAGTACTTC.

This clone was found once. This chain joins TRBV27 and TRBJ1-1; the D gene is possibly TRBD1 (5 bases). CDR1 is MNHEY and CDR2 is SMNVEV in the germline V gene (reference sequence). The CDR3 has 15 amino acids. The ends were cut back, 5 bases at V and 1 base at J, with 14 bases in the middle. CDR3 bases: TGTGCCAGCAGTCCAAACAGGTTCGGGAACACTGAAGCTTTCTTT. Translation gives CASSPNRFGNTEAFF.

V is TRBV28 and J is TRBJ2-1; 7 bases agree with TRBD2. Unmatched junction bases numbered 13, after V lost 6 bases and J lost 8 bases. The CDR3 length is 15 residues. Germline CDR1 is MDHEN and CDR2 is SYDVKM. The CDR3 sequence: CASRTFGNSGHEQFF. CDR3 nucleotides: TGTGCCAGCAGAACTTTTGGAAATAGCGGGCATGAGCAGTTCTTC.

The V call is TRBV28, the J call TRBJ2-7; D is perhaps TRBD1 (6 bases). The CDR3 is 14 residues long. V was clipped by 2 bases and J by 3 bases, with 11 bases between them. CDR1 is MDHEN, CDR2 SYDVKM, per germline. CDR3 in amino acids: CASSLTGPYYEQYF. CDR3 coding DNA: TGTGCCAGCAGTTTAACAGGGCCCTACTACGAGCAGTACTTC.

The rearrangement joins TRBV7-6 to TRBJ2-7; D call uncertain. The CDR3 spans 13 residues. V lost 1 base to trimming and J lost 0 bases, with 4 bases between them. Germline CDR1 is SGHVS and CDR2 is FNYEAQ. CDR3 amino acids: CASSLGLSYEQYF. The CDR3 coding sequence is TGTGCCAGCAGCTTAGGGCTCTCCTACGAGCAGTACTTC.

The rearrangement links TRBV5-1 to TRBJ2-5, with D maybe TRBD2 (6 bases). CDR3 length: 16 residues. Germline CDR1 reads SGHRS; CDR2 reads YFSETQ. The germline V and J ends were trimmed by 0 bases and 3 bases, with 15 bases remaining between them. The CDR3 loop is CASSLANRLGKETQYF. CDR3 bases: TGCGCCAGCAGCTTGGCCAATCGACTAGGGAAAGAGACCCAGTACTTC.

The V and J genes are TRBV25-1 and TRBJ2-3, with unresolved D. Germline V gene sequence: CDR1 MGHDK, CDR2 SYGVNS. This CDR3 comprises 14 residues. Trimming stripped 2 bases from V and 4 bases from J, with 10 bases between. DNA of the CDR3: TGTGCCAGCAGTGAACCGAGTAGATCAGATACGCAGTATTTT. Translated, it gives CASSEPSRSDTQYF.

V and J are TRBV6-6 and TRBJ2-7, with TRBD2 as a possible D gene (6 bases). Between the trimmed V and J ends, which lost 6 bases and 6 bases, there was a span of 9 bases. CDR1 is MNHNY and CDR2 is SVGAGI in the germline V gene (reference sequence). The CDR3 contains 11 residues. The CDR3 protein is CASSRGAEQYF. The CDR3 DNA reads TGTGCCAGCAGCCGCGGGGCCGAGCAGTACTTC.

The J gene is TRBJ2-1, the V gene TRBV9; D not resolved. This CDR3 spans 13 amino acids. Germline loops: CDR1 SGDLS, CDR2 YYNGEE. Trimming cost V 4 bases and J 8 bases, with 13 bases left between them. CDR3 loop: CASSPPVSDEQFF. The CDR3 DNA follows: TGTGCCAGCAGCCCCCCGGTAAGCGATGAGCAGTTCTTC.

The chain employs TRBV6-5 and TRBJ2-5; 7 nucleotides match TRBD1. The assigned J gene may be wrong: the sequence end matches TRBJ2-7 better. The germline gives CDR1 MNHEY, CDR2 SVGAGI. The CDR3 length is 15 residues. CDR3 protein: CASSRRTGFSYEQYF. CDR3 sequence (DNA): TGTGCCAGCAGCCGTAGGACAGGATTCTCCTACGAGCAGTACTTC.

The DNA for the CDR3 is TGTGCCAGTAGTATTTACAGGACAGGGGATGGCTACACCTTC. Translated, it gives CASSIYRTGDGYTF. This chain joins TRBV19 and TRBJ1-2; 9 bases are shared with TRBD1. The ends lost 3 bases at V and 6 bases at J; junction bases unmatched: 5. Germline V gene data show CDR1 as LNHDA and CDR2 as SQIVND (reference sequence). The CDR3 contains 14 residues.

The CDR3: CASRGDQQGAKFF. CDR3 nucleotide sequence: TGTGCCAGCAGGGGGGACCAACAGGGGGCGAAGTTCTTC. V is TRBV7-9 and J is TRBJ2-1; 9 nucleotides agree with TRBD1. There are 13 residues in the CDR3. With 6 bases clipped from V and 14 bases from J, the junction kept 11 bases outside the gene matches. The germline V gene has CDR1 SEHNR and CDR2 FQNEAQ (reference sequence).

V gene TRBV5-6 combines with J gene TRBJ1-1, with D possibly matching TRBD1 (6 bases). V was clipped by 1 base and J by 0 bases, with 10 bases between them. CDR1 and CDR2 from the germline V gene are SGHDT and YYEEEE. The CDR3 consists of 15 residues. CDR3 sequence (DNA): TGTGCCAGCAGCTTGTCGGACAGATTGAACACTGAAGCTTTCTTT. This gives the protein CASSLSDRLNTEAFF.

Only a few counts were recorded for this clone. The V and J genes are TRBV30 and TRBJ1-1, with TRBD1 identical over 7 bases. The CDR3 totals 12 residues. Germline trimming cut 3 bases from V and 7 bases from J; bases unmatched to any gene: 5. Germline CDR1 reads GTSNPN; CDR2 reads SVGIG (reference sequence). CDR3 in amino acids: CAWRQGGDEAFF. The CDR3 bases are TGTGCCTGGAGACAAGGGGGCGATGAAGCTTTCTTT.

This clone was found a few times. As DNA, the CDR3 is TGCGCCAGCAGCTTGGGGGGCCCTGACAGGGCCCCCTACGAGCAGTACTTC. It codes for CASSLGGPDRAPYEQYF. The gene calls are TRBV5-1 and TRBJ2-7; 7 nucleotides agree with TRBD1. CDR1 is SGHRS, CDR2 YFSETQ, per germline. This CDR3 contains 17 residues. Trimming took 0 bases from V and 2 from J; bases not matched to a gene: 11.